Listed below are T cell receptor beta chains from one sample, sequenced in a study of blood T cell repertoires in COVID-19. The data were produced by immunoSEQ multiplex PCR, yet TCRdb's version contains in-frame clones alone and is incomplete. The sample carries 150,000 to 200,000 clones, more than 75% recorded once. Sequencing used peripheral blood. These receptors were obtained from a woman aged 60 to 75 with COVID-19, enrolled during active disease. CDR3s include the opening cysteine and the closing phenylalanine or tryptophan. D genes are given only for firm matches. Size tells how often a clone was seen (once, few, many) or the class of an expanded clone, and some rows leave it out.

TRBD2,.,TRBJ2-2,TRBV28,TGTGCCAGCAGTTTAATAGCGGGAGGCACCGGGGAGCTGTTTTTT,CASSLIAGGTGELFF
TRBD1,.,TRBJ1-4,TRBV5-4,TGTGCCAGCAGCTTGAAGGGGGCTCCTCGGGAAAAACTGTTTTTT,CASSLKGAPREKLFF
TRBD2,few,TRBJ2-7,TRBV7-6,TGTGCCAGCAGCATTTCGGGAGGGCCACCTGTCGAGCAGTACTTC,CASSISGGPPVEQYF
.,.,TRBJ2-1,TRBV11-2,TGTGCCAGCAGCTCCAATTCGGGGGACAGCTACAATGAGCAGTTCTTC,CASSSNSGDSYNEQFF
.,.,TRBJ1-1,TRBV14,TGTGCCAGCAGCCAAGCCCTAGGGGCCGGGGGGGCTGAAGCTTTCTTT,CASSQALGAGGAEAFF
TRBD1,.,TRBJ2-3,TRBV7-3,TGTGCCAGCAGCTCCGGACAGGGGGATACGCAGTATTTT,CASSSGQGDTQYF
.,.,TRBJ1-1,TRBV2,TGTGCCAGCAGTGAGGAGGGGTGGAGGTCTGAAGCTTTCTTT,CASSEEGWRSEAFF
TRBD1,once,TRBJ1-1,TRBV5-5,TGTGCCAGCAGCCTAACAGGGGAATATTCTATGAACACTGAAGCTTTCTTT,CASSLTGEYSMNTEAFF
TRBD2,.,TRBJ2-1,TRBV5-4,TGTGCCAGCAGCTCGGGAGGGGTCAATGAGCAGTTCTTC,CASSSGGVNEQFF
TRBD2,once,TRBJ2-1,TRBV28,TGTGCCAGCAGTTTATTCGGCGGGAGGGAAAGTGAGCAGTTCTTC,CASSLFGGRESEQFF
.,.,TRBJ2-5,TRBV7-8,TGTGCCAGCAGCTACCGGGACACCCAAGAGACCCAGTACTTC,CASSYRDTQETQYF